This T cell receptor (beta chain) was recorded in a study of T cells after somatic rescue of genetic block. Some clones are missing from TCRdb's copy, which holds only in-frame ones; the method was immunoSEQ multiplex PCR. This table holds roughly 51,000 clones, 90% to 97% found once. The length of the CDR3 is 11 residues. Trimming pared 7 bases from V and 5 bases from J, leaving 8 bases between. Germline V gene sequence: CDR1 SNHLY, CDR2 FYNNEI. The chain combines TRBV2 with TRBJ1-2, with D perhaps TRBD1 (5 bases). Specimen: peripheral blood mononuclear cells (PBMCs). This receptor was obtained from a child younger than two. As DNA, the CDR3 is TGTGCCAGCACCGGACAATATGGCTACACCTTC. Its protein is CASTGQYGYTF. Together with reference TRBV2 and TRBJ1-2, the CDR3 gives the full variable domain: EPEVTQTPSHQVTQMGQEVILRCVPISNHLYFYWYRQILGQKVEFLVSFYNNEISEKSEIFDDQFSVERPDGSNFTLKIRSTKLEDSAMYFCASTGQYGYTFGSGTRLTVV.